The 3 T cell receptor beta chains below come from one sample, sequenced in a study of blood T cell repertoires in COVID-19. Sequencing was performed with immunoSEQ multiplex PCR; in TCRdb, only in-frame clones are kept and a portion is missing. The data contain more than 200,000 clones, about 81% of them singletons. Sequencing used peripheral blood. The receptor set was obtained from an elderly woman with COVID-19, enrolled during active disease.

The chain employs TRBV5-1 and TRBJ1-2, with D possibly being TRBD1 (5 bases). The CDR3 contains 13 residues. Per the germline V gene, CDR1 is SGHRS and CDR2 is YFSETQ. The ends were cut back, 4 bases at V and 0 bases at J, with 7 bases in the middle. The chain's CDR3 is CASSEGANYGYTF. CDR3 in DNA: TGCGCCAGCAGCGAAGGGGCTAACTATGGCTACACCTTC.

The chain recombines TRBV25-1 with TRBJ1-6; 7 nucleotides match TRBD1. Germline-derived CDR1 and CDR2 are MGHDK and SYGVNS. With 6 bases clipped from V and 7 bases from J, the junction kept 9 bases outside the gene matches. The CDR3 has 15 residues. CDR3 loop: CASRTGLTPNSPLHF. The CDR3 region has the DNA TGTGCCAGCAGGACAGGGTTGACACCGAATTCACCCCTCCACTTT.

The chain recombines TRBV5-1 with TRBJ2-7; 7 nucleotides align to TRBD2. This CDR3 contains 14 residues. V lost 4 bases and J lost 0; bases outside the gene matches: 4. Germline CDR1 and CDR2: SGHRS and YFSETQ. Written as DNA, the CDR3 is TGCGCCAGCAGCACTGCGGGGGACTCCTACGAGCAGTACTTC. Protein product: CASSTAGDSYEQYF.